The T cell receptor beta chain described here comes from a study of cytomegalovirus exposure and HLA in healthy donors. Looking at the study overall: Falling in the Caucasian-associated ancestry cluster were 80% to 90% of 350 to 400 genotyped donors. Study observations and caveats: Cytomegalovirus status, reportedly, was diagnosed with high specificity and sensitivity by the classifier.

Both 60 Vbeta primers and 13 Jbeta primers went into the PCR. The data were produced by immunoSEQ multiplex PCR, yet TCRdb's version contains in-frame clones alone and is incomplete. The sample shows around 130,000 clones, roughly four fifths of them seen only once. The CDR3 runs 14 residues. Germline V gene lookup returns CDR1 SEHNR and CDR2 FQNEAQ (reference sequence). V lost 5 bases and J 2 bases, leaving 9 bases between the germline ends. A word on this clone: Its antigen is still unknown.

The TCR originated in a man aged 25 to 40 in good health and CMV-seronegative. This rearrangement joins TRBV7-9 to TRBJ2-2; D is perhaps TRBD1 (5 bases). The specimen was PBMCs. The CDR3 is CASSLGANTGELFF. As DNA, the CDR3 is TGTGCCAGCAGCCTAGGGGCAAACACCGGGGAGCTGTTTTTT. Filled out from reference TRBV7-9 and TRBJ2-2, the complete variable domain reads DTGVSQNPRHKITKRGQNVTFRCDPISEHNRLYWYRQTLGQGPEFLTYFQNEAQLEKSRLLSDRFSAERPKGSFSTLEIQRTEQGDSAMYLCASSLGANTGELFFGEGSRLTVL.